The 10 T cell receptor beta chains below all came from one sample that was sequenced in a study of blood T cells in healthy people across ages. With a J-beta primer mix and a sample-barcoded 5' primer, a second PCR ran roughly 7 to 11 cycles. In TCRdb, the 5' RACE reads were re-called with MiXCR into one record per CDR3 protein. The table lists fewer than 1.5 million distinct CDR3 sequences, 42% of them singletons, with 7.9% in the top ten. The sample was blood. The receptor set was obtained from a woman younger than 35 in good health.

This clonotype has more than one count but fewer than ten. This chain joins TRBV20-1 and TRBJ2-5; TRBD2 might be the D (5 bases). V lost 1 base and J lost 2, with 17 bases in between. The germline V gene encodes CDR1 DFQATT and CDR2 SNEGSKA (reference sequence). The CDR3 loop spans 16 amino acids. The CDR3 nucleotides are TGCAGTGCTAGAGGTTCGGGAATGGGCCAACAAGAGACCCAGTACTTC. It specifies CSARGSGMGQQETQYF.

This chain joins TRBV6-2 or TRBV6-3 and TRBJ2-1; 11 positions agree with TRBD2. V dropped 4 bases and J dropped 8; count of bases not matched to a gene: 7. Germline-derived CDR1 and CDR2 are MNHEY and SVGEGT. This CDR3 comprises 15 residues. The CDR3 loop is CASSLLAGVGDEQFF. CDR3 DNA: TGTGCCAGCAGTTTACTAGCGGGAGTTGGTGATGAGCAGTTCTTC.

CDR3 sequence (DNA): TGTGCCAGCAGTTGGTCCGGGAGCGAGACCCAGTACTTC. Its translation: CASSWSGSETQYF. The chain carries TRBV27 and TRBJ2-5; TRBD2 is a possible D gene (6 bases). CDR3 length: 13 residues. Looked up from germline, CDR1 is MNHEY and CDR2 is SMNVEV (reference sequence). Trimming removed 4 bases at V and 5 bases at J, with 11 bases between.

V and J are TRBV24-1 and TRBJ2-3, with D maybe TRBD2 (5 bases). The CDR3 totals 14 residues. Germline CDR1 KGHDR, CDR2 SFDVKD. V gave up 1 base and J gave up 2 bases, with 6 bases separating them. The CDR3 DNA reads TGTGCCACCAGTGATTTTAGCGACACAGATACGCAGTATTTT. Translated: CATSDFSDTDTQYF.

This clonotype was picked up a small number of times. The chain has TRBV5-5 and TRBJ2-5; 10 bases fit TRBD2. Germline CDR1 reads SGHKS; CDR2 reads YYEKEE (reference sequence). Losses at the gene ends were 1 base for V and 0 bases for J; bases not matched to a gene: 3. The CDR3 has 16 amino acids. CDR3 DNA sequence: TGTGCCAGCAGCTTGACTAGCGGGGTGTACCAAGAGACCCAGTACTTC. It is translated as CASSLTSGVYQETQYF.

This clonotype has at least ten counts. Written as DNA, the CDR3 is TGTGCCAGCGGACACGGGACTAGCGGTAAAAACATTCAGTACTTC. Translation gives CASGHGTSGKNIQYF. The chain couples TRBV25-1 to TRBJ2-4, with 11 bases fitting TRBD2. V lost 8 bases and J lost 4; bases outside the gene matches: 7. The germline V gene encodes CDR1 MGHDK and CDR2 SYGVNS. CDR3 size: 15 residues.

This chain links TRBV7-2 with TRBJ2-3; TRBD2 is a possible D gene (6 bases). Germline CDR1 reads SGHTA; CDR2 reads FQGNSA. CDR3 length equals 15 residues. V lost 5 bases and J lost 6, with 18 bases in between. The CDR3 nucleotides read TGTGCCAGCAGCCTGATGGTGGCGGGACGTGATACGCAGTATTTT. It is translated as CASSLMVAGRDTQYF.

V usage is TRBV10-3 and J usage is TRBJ2-2; D may be TRBD1 or TRBD2 (6 bases each). V dropped 2 bases and J dropped 9 bases, with 19 bases sitting between them. The germline V gene has CDR1 ENHRY and CDR2 SYGVKD. The CDR3 consists of 16 residues. CDR3 DNA sequence: TGTGCCATCAGTGAGGTCCCTAGGGGGGAGAACCGGGAGCTGTTTTTT. Translating it yields CAISEVPRGENRELFF.

The rearrangement links TRBV20-1 to TRBJ2-5; 8 bases are shared with TRBD2. Germline-derived CDR1 and CDR2 are DFQATT and SNEGSKA (reference sequence). There are 16 residues in the CDR3. Trimming removed 6 bases from V and 0 bases from J; junction bases left unmatched: 12. The CDR3 spells CSAIRSGGSYQETQYF. For the CDR3, the DNA is TGCAGTGCAATAAGAAGCGGGGGATCGTACCAAGAGACCCAGTACTTC.

The rearrangement uses TRBV9 and TRBJ2-1; D unclear. The length of the CDR3 is 13 residues. The V gene's germline CDR1 is SGDLS and CDR2 YYNGEE. Between the trimmed V and J ends, which lost 3 bases and 5 bases, there was a span of 9 bases. The CDR3 coding sequence is TGTGCCAGCAGCGCTCGTGGGAACAATGAGCAGTTCTTC. Amino acids: CASSARGNNEQFF.